Only a few counts were recorded for the clone carrying this T cell receptor (beta chain). Amplification targeted TCR beta CDR3 regions from RNA transcripts. First-round RT-PCR of the TCR CDR3 relied on the HTBI primer set. TCRdb reprocessed the multiplex PCR reads via MiXCR and lists one record per CDR3 protein. Of 650,000 to 850,000 distinct CDR3 sequences listed, around 20% were seen once; the top ten hold 16%. This entry comes from a study of T cells in Graves' hyperthyroidism and ophthalmopathy. The CDR3 contains 15 residues. The ends were cut back, 2 bases at V and 5 bases at J, with 13 bases in the middle. From germline, CDR1 is SGHRS and CDR2 YFSETQ.

The sequenced sample consisted of blood. The gene calls are TRBV5-1 and TRBJ1-4, with a possible D match to TRBD1 (5 bases). The receptor's source is a woman between 45 and 60 years old with Graves' hyperthyroidism that later progressed to Graves' ophthalmopathy. CDR3 DNA sequence: TGCGCCAGCAGCTTATCGGGGCGCAAGAATGAAAAACTGTTTTTT. Residues: CASSLSGRKNEKLFF.